The text below deals with one TCR beta chain. What it binds is unknown. V lost 3 bases and J 6 bases, leaving 9 bases between the germline ends. The germline CDR1 and CDR2 sequences are SNHLY and FYNNEI. CDR3 length: 13 amino acids. The data were produced by immunoSEQ multiplex PCR, yet TCRdb's version contains in-frame clones alone and is incomplete. Of some 100,000 clones listed, about 87% are singletons. Pooled together were second doses at about 4 or about 12 weeks. The data were obtained in a study of T cell responses to AZD1222 COVID-19 vaccine. Study findings and constraints: Repertoires were obtained only post-peak T cell response. Most donors were white British and more were female, and clonal diversity was possibly underestimated. After two AZD1222 doses, spike-specific TCR breadth and depth rose versus day 0.

Sequencing was performed on peripheral blood, taken 28 days after the second AZD1222 dose. This sequence originates from an adult who received the AZD1222 COVID-19 vaccine. The J gene is TRBJ1-5, the V gene TRBV2; D unresolved. The CDR3 nucleotides are TGTGCCAGCAGTGAGAGTAGGGTTCAGCCCCAGCATTTT. Its protein is CASSESRVQPQHF.